The 10 T cell receptor beta chains below come from one sample, sequenced in a study of long-term antiretroviral therapy in people with HIV. Samples were assayed with immunoSEQ v3.0 at survey level. This table comes from immunoSEQ multiplex PCR, and its TCRdb copy is limited to in-frame clones, with some not included. The sample contains some 24,000 clones, about 79% of which appear only once. Sequencing used unsorted PBMCs, obtained 0.7 years before starting antiretroviral therapy. These receptors all come from a man aged 25-45 years with HIV.

The chain has TRBV6-1 and TRBJ2-7, with a possible D match to TRBD2 (5 bases). The V end was cut by 6 bases, the J end by 1 base, with 13 bases between. CDR1 and CDR2 from the germline V gene are MNHNS and SASEGT. This CDR3 is built from 14 residues. The CDR3 DNA is TGTGCCAGCAGGCTCCGGGAACAATCCTACGAGCAGTACTTC. Protein: CASRLREQSYEQYF.

The chain combines TRBV6-5 with TRBJ1-2; 9 bases map to TRBD1. This CDR3 comprises 14 residues. The V and J ends lost 5 bases and 6 bases, in that order; junction bases with no gene match: 7. Germline lookup yields CDR1 MNHEY and CDR2 SVGAGI. Written as DNA, the CDR3 is TGTGCCAGCAGTCCCGGGACAGGGAGGAATGGCTACACCTTC. Translated, it gives CASSPGTGRNGYTF.

This clone occurred a few times. The chain links TRBV6-4 to TRBJ2-2, with 9 bases fitting TRBD1. Per germline, CDR1 MRHNA and CDR2 SNTAGT. The CDR3 is 16 residues long. Losses at the gene ends were 6 bases for V and 0 bases for J; bases not matched to a gene: 5. The CDR3 bases are TGTGCCAGCAGAAACGACAGGGGGGCGAACACCGGGGAGCTGTTTTTT. Translated, it gives CASRNDRGANTGELFF.

The J gene is TRBJ1-2, the V gene TRBV4-3, with 8 bases identical to TRBD1. This CDR3 has 15 residues. Germline CDR1 reads LGHNA; CDR2 reads YSLEER. Unmatched junction bases numbered 3, after V lost 0 bases and J lost 3 bases. CDR3 sequence (DNA): TGCGCCAGCAGCCAAGAGTTGGGACAGGACTATGGCTACACCTTC. Translation gives CASSQELGQDYGYTF.

The V gene is TRBV19, the J gene TRBJ1-3; D remains unclear. The CDR3 contains 13 residues. V shed 5 bases and J shed 5 bases, with 10 bases lying between them. Germline V CDR1 and CDR2: LNHDA, SQIVND (reference sequence). The CDR3 protein is CASSESGRNTIYF. The CDR3 region has the DNA TGTGCCAGTAGTGAGTCCGGCAGAAACACCATATATTTT.

A single count supports this clone. The chain is built from TRBV10-1 and TRBJ2-4, with 10 bases lining up with TRBD1. Germline CDR1 WNHNN, CDR2 SYGVQD (reference sequence). Germline trimming cut 0 bases from V and 5 bases from J; bases unmatched to any gene: 4. The CDR3 length is 16 residues. The CDR3 DNA sequence: TGCGCCAGCAGTGAGTCACCCGGGACAGGGGAAAACATTCAGTACTTC. Protein: CASSESPGTGENIQYF.

The chain couples TRBV12-5 to TRBJ2-1, with 7 bases identical to TRBD2. CDR1 and CDR2 (germline): LGHNT, FRNRAP. The CDR3 totals 14 residues. The trim removed 6 bases at V and 7 bases at J, leaving 9 bases unmatched. The CDR3 nucleotides read TGTGCTAGTGGCGCCGAGGTAGCGGGTAATGAGCAGTTCTTC. Encoded protein: CASGAEVAGNEQFF.

The chain has TRBV11-3 and TRBJ2-3; 7 nucleotides agree with TRBD2. Germline V lookup: CDR1 SGHNT, CDR2 YENEEA. This CDR3 region has 15 residues. Unmatched junction bases numbered 4, after V lost 1 base and J lost 3 bases. The CDR3 nucleotides are TGTGCCAGCAGCTTAGCGGGAGGAAGGACAGATACGCAGTATTTT. Translating it yields CASSLAGGRTDTQYF.

The chain uses TRBV2 and TRBJ2-3; tentative D call: TRBD1 (5 bases). The CDR3 has 16 residues. Looked up from germline, CDR1 is SNHLY and CDR2 is FYNNEI. With 1 base removed from V and 3 bases from J, the gap between germline ends came to 14 bases. The CDR3 spells CASSEGGYSQTDTQYF. In DNA form, the CDR3 reads TGTGCCAGCAGTGAAGGGGGCTACTCCCAAACAGATACGCAGTATTTT.

The V call is TRBV5-5, the J call TRBJ1-2; possibly TRBD1 for D (5 bases). The CDR3 loop spans 15 amino acids. Germline CDR1 is SGHKS and CDR2 is YYEKEE (reference sequence). The V and J ends lost 0 bases and 2 bases respectively, with 11 bases between them. Here the CDR3 DNA reads TGTGCCAGCAGCTTGGATGGTTGGGGGAACTATGGCTACACCTTC. Translating gives CASSLDGWGNYGYTF.